This T cell receptor (beta chain) is drawn from a study of cytomegalovirus exposure and HLA in healthy donors. It was the 120-subject validation cohort, separate from the approximately 690-subject first cohort, to which the donors belonged. Germline V lookup: CDR1 SGDLS, CDR2 YYNGEE. The CDR3 is 16 residues long. Trimming removed 0 bases at V and 5 bases at J, with 17 bases between. As for this clone: Its target is not known.

Study observations and caveats: The study recorded 164 TCR beta chains that were cytomegalovirus-associated. Rare TCR sequences dominated, though some public TCRs recurred in many donors. That first-cohort TCR clusters tended to co-occur in the approximately 110 validation repertoires was found in a later analysis.

The method was immunoSEQ multiplex PCR; TCRdb's version includes in-frame clones alone and lacks a portion of them. The sample consists of roughly 200,000 clones, 81% of them appearing once. The rearrangement uses TRBV9 and TRBJ1-2, with D uncertain. The clonotype was recovered from a woman aged 25 to 39 in good health and CMV-seronegative. The source material was PBMCs. CDR3 residues: CASSVASRDGEYGYTF. In nucleotides, the CDR3 is TGTGCCAGCAGCGTAGCTTCCCGAGACGGGGAATATGGCTACACCTTC.